What follows describes a single T cell receptor (beta chain). The antigen is unknown. Trimming at V came to 7 bases and at J to 4 bases, leaving 6 bases not matched to a gene. This CDR3 has 14 residues. Germline loops: CDR1 ENHRY, CDR2 SYGVKD. The assay was immunoSEQ multiplex PCR, and TCRdb's table has in-frame clones only and misses some. Here the sample spans approximately 150,000 clones, over 85% being singletons. These data come from a study of T cell responses to AZD1222 COVID-19 vaccine. Study findings and constraints: Repertoires were sampled only after the peak T cell response. With two AZD1222 doses given, Spike-specific TCR breadth and depth both rose. Donors, mostly white British, included more females; clonal diversity was possibly underestimated.

This TCR came from an adult in good health. The chain uses TRBV10-3 and TRBJ2-3; 9 bases align to TRBD1. The starting material was peripheral blood, obtained on day 0 of MenACWY control vaccination. Here the CDR3 reads CAITAGQGADTQYF. The CDR3 nucleotides are TGTGCCATCACCGCGGGACAGGGAGCAGATACGCAGTATTTT.